This T cell receptor (beta chain) was sequenced during a study of metastatic and nonmetastatic thyroid tumors. At the level of the study: Malignant and benign thyroid patients had repertoires compared in peripheral blood and tumor or nodule tissue. Whole-study results and caveats: Patients with malignant thyroid tumors reportedly had significantly higher TCR beta diversity than those with benign nodules, in blood and tumor.

Trimming took 3 bases from V and 4 from J; bases not matched to a gene: 8. CDR1 and CDR2 (germline): DFQATT, SNEGSKA (reference sequence). The CDR3 sequence is 14 residues long. This clone occurred many times. The antigen remains unidentified. Before thyroid surgery, none of the patients had received any treatment. Original processing notes: A classifier of distant metastasis in papillary thyroid cancer was built from CDR3 differences (across clinicopathological groups). TCRdb re-processed the PCR reads through MiXCR. In this record, the V and J calls reflect TCRdb's handling and not the investigators' own analysis. The sample shows 40,000 to 50,000 clones, about 12% of them seen only once.

The V and J genes are TRBV20-1 and TRBJ1-1; 7 positions match TRBD1. This TCR was recovered from a male donor with papillary thyroid cancer or a benign thyroid nodule (not recorded which). Some clones in this sample may be carry-over from other donors' samples. Material for sequencing was blood. The CDR3 DNA is TGCAGTGCTAGCAGAGGGGGCGCGAGCACTGAAGCTTTCTTT. This gives the protein CSASRGGASTEAFF.